The T cell receptor (beta chain) described here comes from a study of T cells in Graves' hyperthyroidism and ophthalmopathy. This clonotype showed up many times. The antigen is undetermined. From RNA transcripts, TCR beta CDR3 regions were amplified. Carried out on the TCR CDR3, a first-round RT-PCR used the HTBI primer set. TCRdb reprocessed the multiplex PCR reads with MiXCR, giving one entry per CDR3 protein. The table lists about 370,000 distinct CDR3 sequences, roughly 15% of them singletons, with approximately 19% in the top ten. The CDR3 runs 13 residues. The ends were cut back, 5 bases at V and 3 bases at J, with 11 bases in the middle. Germline CDR1 and CDR2: SGHAT and FQNNGV. Study-level results: A model of 13 V-J features distinguished ophthalmopathy from stable hyperthyroidism.

V gene TRBV11-2 combines with J gene TRBJ2-7; tentative D call: TRBD2 (5 bases). This TCR derives from a woman aged 60 to 75 with Graves' ophthalmopathy. The sequenced sample was blood. The CDR3, as DNA: TGTGCCAGCAGCCTAGGACTCGTCTACGAGCAGTACTTC. Translating gives CASSLGLVYEQYF.